These T cell receptor beta chains were read from a single sample in a study of radiation and T cells in renal cell carcinoma. Method: immunoSEQ multiplex PCR; TCRdb's copy keeps in-frame clones and lacks some. In the table there are about 150,000 clones, 88% of which are singletons. Here the sequenced sample was blood, taken from a patient whose treatment included radiotherapy and nephrectomy. Receptors originate from a woman aged 65 to 85 with renal cell carcinoma. Each CDR3 is given without its conserved first and last residue.

v_call: TRBV6-6
j_call: TRBJ1-3
cdr3_aa: ASDGFSGNTIY

v_call: TRBV7-2
j_call: TRBJ1-1
cdr3_aa: ASLPRGPTEAF

v_call: TRBV28
j_call: TRBJ1-2
cdr3_aa: ASSLVGPNYGYT

v_call: TRBV5-4
j_call: TRBJ2-1
cdr3_aa: ASEPVGRNEQF

v_call: TRBV30
j_call: TRBJ2-6
cdr3_aa: AYSPGSGANVLT

v_call: TRBV4-3
j_call: TRBJ1-1
cdr3_aa: ASSLASNTEAF

v_call: TRBV5-1
j_call: TRBJ1-3
cdr3_aa: ASSLDSSGNTIY

v_call: TRBV30
j_call: TRBJ2-3
cdr3_aa: AWRLAGGPYTQY

v_call: TRBV28
j_call: TRBJ2-2
cdr3_aa: ASSLSGLAGRTGELF

v_call: TRBV5-1
j_call: TRBJ2-7
cdr3_aa: ASSLDPGPYEQY

v_call: TRBV9
j_call: TRBJ2-2
cdr3_aa: ASSVRMAGELF

v_call: TRBV19
j_call: TRBJ2-7
cdr3_aa: ASSILGSEQY

v_call: TRBV6-4
j_call: TRBJ1-3
cdr3_aa: ARRPGTSGNTIY

v_call: TRBV19
j_call: TRBJ1-2
cdr3_aa: ASSRKGPGQPNYGYT

v_call: TRBV19
j_call: TRBJ2-1
cdr3_aa: ASSIGSGGVAQF

v_call: TRBV5-4
j_call: TRBJ1-6
cdr3_aa: ASSLESSYNSPLH

v_call: TRBV30
j_call: TRBJ1-3
cdr3_aa: AWLGTGRRSGNTIY

v_call: TRBV7-3
j_call: TRBJ2-1
cdr3_aa: ASSVSGGPYNEQF

v_call: TRBV19
j_call: TRBJ2-3
cdr3_aa: ATQLQGAATDTQY

v_call: TRBV29-1
j_call: TRBJ2-5
cdr3_aa: SVDSGVETQY

v_call: TRBV2
j_call: TRBJ1-5
cdr3_aa: ASSTPPGQGKDQPQH

v_call: TRBV5-1
j_call: TRBJ2-5
cdr3_aa: ASSTAGGGLQETQY